This paragraph covers one T cell receptor beta chain sequence. This entry comes from a study of blood T cell repertoires in COVID-19. Study context: COVID-19 samples, acute and convalescent, were from the United States, Italy and Spain. PBMCs, B-cell-depleted T cells, or T cells were the source of the cDNA or gDNA that made up the material.

How the authors handled the data: Using reference gene primer amplification, nucleated cell counts were estimated. Profiling relied on immunoSEQ multiplex PCR, and the TCRdb table lists in-frame clones only, not all of them. V, J and clone size derive from that table, while D and trimming were established from the DNA sequence. The table includes roughly 150,000 clones, less than 85% detected once. Germline V gene lookup returns CDR1 SGHRS and CDR2 YFSETQ. The length of the CDR3 is 16 residues. V gave up 4 bases and J gave up 3 bases, with 16 bases separating them. The sequence derives from a woman older than 75 with active or convalescent COVID-19. This chain uses TRBV5-1 with TRBJ1-4, with D perhaps TRBD1 (6 bases). The sequenced sample consisted of peripheral blood. Here the CDR3 reads CASSASLQGPNEKLFF. CDR3 DNA sequence: TGCGCCAGCAGCGCTTCCTTACAGGGTCCTAATGAAAAACTGTTTTTT.